This is a list of T cell receptor beta chains from one sample in a study of T cell responses to AZD1222 COVID-19 vaccine. Only in-frame clones appear in the TCRdb table, and some are missing; sequencing was by immunoSEQ multiplex PCR. The profile shows 110,000 to 150,000 clones, around 93% of them singletons. Sample: peripheral blood, taken 28 days after the second AZD1222 dose. The receptor source for this set is an adult who received the AZD1222 COVID-19 vaccine. CDR3s include the opening cysteine and the closing phenylalanine or tryptophan. The order of the fields is J gene, clone size, V gene, D gene, CDR3 protein, CDR3 DNA. A D gene is named only where the DNA matches it firmly. The size of a clone is reported for some rows only, either as once, few or many, or as a class for expanded clones.

j_gene: TRBJ1-5
abundance: once
v_gene: TRBV15
d_gene: NA
CDR3aa: CATSRDTGNQPQHF
CDR3nt: TGTGCCACCAGCAGAGACACAGGCAATCAGCCCCAGCATTTT

j_gene: TRBJ2-2
abundance: NA
v_gene: TRBV5-5
d_gene: NA
CDR3aa: CASSFSWTGELFF
CDR3nt: TGTGCCAGCAGCTTTTCGTGGACCGGGGAGCTGTTTTTT

j_gene: TRBJ1-1
abundance: NA
v_gene: TRBV5-6
d_gene: TRBD1
CDR3aa: CASSWGQGRENTEAFF
CDR3nt: TGTGCCAGCAGCTGGGGACAGGGTAGAGAAAACACTGAAGCTTTCTTT

j_gene: TRBJ2-2
abundance: NA
v_gene: TRBV28
d_gene: NA
CDR3aa: CASSPVRGAGELFF
CDR3nt: TGTGCCAGCAGTCCCGTGAGGGGGGCCGGGGAGCTGTTTTTT

j_gene: TRBJ2-2
abundance: NA
v_gene: TRBV11-3
d_gene: NA
CDR3aa: CASSKGGLHSNTGELFF
CDR3nt: TGTGCCAGCAGCAAAGGGGGGCTCCATTCGAACACCGGGGAGCTGTTTTTT

j_gene: TRBJ1-5
abundance: NA
v_gene: TRBV28
d_gene: NA
CDR3aa: CASSLSGQTANQPQHF
CDR3nt: TGTGCCAGCAGTTTATCTGGGCAGACCGCCAATCAGCCCCAGCATTTT

j_gene: TRBJ1-2
abundance: NA
v_gene: TRBV7-8
d_gene: TRBD1
CDR3aa: CASSRESRGLGYGYTF
CDR3nt: TGTGCCAGCAGCCGAGAATCCAGGGGGCTAGGCTATGGCTACACCTTC

j_gene: TRBJ1-1
abundance: NA
v_gene: TRBV10-3
d_gene: NA
CDR3aa: CATQKGQIRTEAFF
CDR3nt: TGTGCCACACAAAAAGGACAGATACGAACTGAAGCTTTCTTT

j_gene: TRBJ1-5
abundance: once
v_gene: TRBV27
d_gene: TRBD1
CDR3aa: CASSFGQGLYWPQHF
CDR3nt: TGTGCCAGCAGTTTCGGACAGGGCCTTTATTGGCCCCAGCATTTT

j_gene: TRBJ2-5
abundance: NA
v_gene: TRBV7-9
d_gene: NA
CDR3aa: CASSPTEYQETQYF
CDR3nt: TGTGCCAGCAGTCCTACAGAGTACCAAGAGACCCAGTACTTC